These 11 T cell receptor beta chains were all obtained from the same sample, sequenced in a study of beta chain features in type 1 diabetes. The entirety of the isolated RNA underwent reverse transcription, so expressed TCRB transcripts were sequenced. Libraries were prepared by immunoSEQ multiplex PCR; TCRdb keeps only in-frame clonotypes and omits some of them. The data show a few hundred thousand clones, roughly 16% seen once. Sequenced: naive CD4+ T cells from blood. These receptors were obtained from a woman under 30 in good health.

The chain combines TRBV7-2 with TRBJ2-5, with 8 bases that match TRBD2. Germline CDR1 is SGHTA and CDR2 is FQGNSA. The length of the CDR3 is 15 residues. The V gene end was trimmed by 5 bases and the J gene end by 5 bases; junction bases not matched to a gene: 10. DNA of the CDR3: TGTGCCAGCAGCACTGGGACTAGGGGGGGTGAGACCCAGTACTTC. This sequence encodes CASSTGTRGGETQYF.

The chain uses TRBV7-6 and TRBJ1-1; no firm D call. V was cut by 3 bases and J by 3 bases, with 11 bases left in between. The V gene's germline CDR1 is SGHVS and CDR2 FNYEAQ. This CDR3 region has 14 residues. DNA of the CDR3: TGTGCCAGCAGCTTTCAGGCAAAGGACACTGAAGCTTTCTTT. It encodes CASSFQAKDTEAFF.

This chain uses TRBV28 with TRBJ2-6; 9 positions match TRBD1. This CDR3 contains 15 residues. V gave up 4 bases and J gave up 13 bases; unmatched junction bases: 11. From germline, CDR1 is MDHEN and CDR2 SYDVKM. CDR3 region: CASSSPGQGEFVLTF. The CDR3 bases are TGTGCCAGCAGTTCCCCGGGACAGGGCGAGTTTGTCCTGACTTTC.

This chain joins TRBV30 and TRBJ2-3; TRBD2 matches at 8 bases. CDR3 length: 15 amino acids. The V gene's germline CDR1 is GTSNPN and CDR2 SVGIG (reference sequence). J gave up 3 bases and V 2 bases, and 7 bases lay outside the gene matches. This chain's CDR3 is CAWSNSGGWTDTQYF. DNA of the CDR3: TGTGCCTGGAGTAACTCGGGAGGGTGGACAGATACGCAGTATTTT.

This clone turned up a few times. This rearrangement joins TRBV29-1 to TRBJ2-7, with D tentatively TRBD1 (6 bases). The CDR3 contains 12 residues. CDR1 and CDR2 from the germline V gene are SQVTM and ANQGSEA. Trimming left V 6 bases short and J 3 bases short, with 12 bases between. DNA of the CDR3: TGCAGCGTCCGAGGGGGATTCTACGAGCAGTACTTC. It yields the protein CSVRGGFYEQYF.

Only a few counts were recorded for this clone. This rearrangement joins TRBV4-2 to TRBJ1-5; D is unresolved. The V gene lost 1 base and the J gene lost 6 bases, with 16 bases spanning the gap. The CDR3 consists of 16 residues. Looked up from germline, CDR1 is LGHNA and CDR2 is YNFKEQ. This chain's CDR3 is CASSQVGTEAGQPQHF. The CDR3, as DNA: TGTGCCAGCAGCCAAGTAGGTACCGAGGCGGGTCAGCCCCAGCATTTT.

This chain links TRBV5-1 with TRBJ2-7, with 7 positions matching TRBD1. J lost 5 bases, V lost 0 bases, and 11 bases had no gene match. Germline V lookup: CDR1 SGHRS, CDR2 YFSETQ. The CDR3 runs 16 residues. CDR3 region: CASSLALSTGTDEQYF. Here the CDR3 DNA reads TGCGCCAGCAGCTTGGCCCTTTCGACAGGGACCGACGAGCAGTACTTC.

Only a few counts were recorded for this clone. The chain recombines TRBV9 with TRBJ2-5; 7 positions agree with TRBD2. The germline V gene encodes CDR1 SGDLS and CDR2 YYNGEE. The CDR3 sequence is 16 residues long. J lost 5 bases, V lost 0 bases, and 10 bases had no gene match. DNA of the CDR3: TGTGCCAGCAGCGTAGGGGGGAGGGTCGACGGGGAGACCCAGTACTTC. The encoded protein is CASSVGGRVDGETQYF.

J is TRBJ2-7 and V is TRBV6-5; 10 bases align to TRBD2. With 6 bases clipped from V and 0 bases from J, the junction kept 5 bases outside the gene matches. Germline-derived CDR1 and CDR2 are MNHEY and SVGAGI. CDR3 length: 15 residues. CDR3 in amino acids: CASSTSGMFSYEQYF. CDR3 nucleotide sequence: TGTGCCAGCAGCACTAGCGGGATGTTCTCCTACGAGCAGTACTTC.

The CDR3 is CASLPGRAGGELFF. In nucleotides, the CDR3 is TGTGCCAGCCTACCCGGCAGGGCTGGCGGGGAGCTGTTTTTT. The chain is built from TRBV28 and TRBJ2-2; TRBD1 might be the D (5 bases). V lost 8 bases, J lost 7 bases, and 17 bases lay in between. This CDR3 spans 14 amino acids. Germline V gene lookup returns CDR1 MDHEN and CDR2 SYDVKM.

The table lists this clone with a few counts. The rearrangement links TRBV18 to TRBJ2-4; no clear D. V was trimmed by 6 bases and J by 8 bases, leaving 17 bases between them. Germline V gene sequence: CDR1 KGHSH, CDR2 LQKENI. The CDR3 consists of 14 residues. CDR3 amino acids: CASSPAGTVHIQYF. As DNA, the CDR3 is TGTGCCAGCTCCCCAGCAGGTACGGTCCACATTCAGTACTTC.